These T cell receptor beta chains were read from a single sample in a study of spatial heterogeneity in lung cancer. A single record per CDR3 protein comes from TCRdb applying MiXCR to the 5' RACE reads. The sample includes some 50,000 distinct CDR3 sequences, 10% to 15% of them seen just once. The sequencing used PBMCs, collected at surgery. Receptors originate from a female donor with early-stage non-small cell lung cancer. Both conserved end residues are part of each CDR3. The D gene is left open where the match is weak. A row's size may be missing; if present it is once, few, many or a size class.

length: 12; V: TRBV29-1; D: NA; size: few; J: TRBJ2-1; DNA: TGCAGCGTTAGGACACTAATCGATGAGCAGTTCTTC; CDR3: CSVRTLIDEQFF
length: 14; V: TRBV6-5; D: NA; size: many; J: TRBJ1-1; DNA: TGTGCCAGCAGTCTAACCAGAAGGGGGACTGAAGCTTTCTTT; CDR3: CASSLTRRGTEAFF
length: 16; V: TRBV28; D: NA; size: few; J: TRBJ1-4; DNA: TGTGCCAGCAGTTTATTATTGCAGACGGGGAGTGAAAAACTGTTTTTT; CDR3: CASSLLLQTGSEKLFF
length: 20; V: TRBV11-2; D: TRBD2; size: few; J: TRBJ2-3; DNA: TGTGCCAGCAGCTTAGAGGGGGTACTAGCGGGGCTCGAGGGGGGAGATACGCAGTATTTT; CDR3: CASSLEGVLAGLEGGDTQYF
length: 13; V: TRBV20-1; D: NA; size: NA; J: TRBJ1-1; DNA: TGCAGTGCTAGTCCCACCGGGACTTTAAAAGCTTTCTTT; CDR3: CSASPTGTLKAFF
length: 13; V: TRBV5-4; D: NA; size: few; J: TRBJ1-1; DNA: TGTGCCAGCAGCTTACAGCCGGCCACTGAAGCTTTCTTT; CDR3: CASSLQPATEAFF
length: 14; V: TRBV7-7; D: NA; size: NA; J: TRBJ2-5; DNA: TGTGCCAGCAGCTTAAGGGGGGATGAAGAGACCCAGTACTTC; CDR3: CASSLRGDEETQYF
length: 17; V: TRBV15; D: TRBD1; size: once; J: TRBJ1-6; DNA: TGTGCCACCAGCAGCAAACGGGACAGGGGGCATGAGGCACCCCTCCACTTT; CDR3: CATSSKRDRGHEAPLHF
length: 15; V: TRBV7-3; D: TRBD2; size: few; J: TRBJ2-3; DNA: TGTGCCAGCAGCTTAACCGGGACTAGTCCAGATACGCAGTATTTT; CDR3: CASSLTGTSPDTQYF
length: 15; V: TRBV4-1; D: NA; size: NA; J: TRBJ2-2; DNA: TGCGCCAGCATGACAGGACCTGGGGACACCGGGGAGCTGTTTTTT; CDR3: CASMTGPGDTGELFF
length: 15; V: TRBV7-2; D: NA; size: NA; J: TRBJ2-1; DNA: TGTGCCAGCAGCCCAGACAGGTCCCCCTACAATGAGCAGTTCTTC; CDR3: CASSPDRSPYNEQFF
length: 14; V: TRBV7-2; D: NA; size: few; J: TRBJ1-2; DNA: TGTGCCAGCAGCTTAAACAGCCTTAACTATGGCTACACCTTC; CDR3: CASSLNSLNYGYTF
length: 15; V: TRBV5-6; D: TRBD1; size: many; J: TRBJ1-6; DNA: TGTGCCAGCAGGACGGACAGGGGCCGTAATTCACCCCTCCACTTT; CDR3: CASRTDRGRNSPLHF
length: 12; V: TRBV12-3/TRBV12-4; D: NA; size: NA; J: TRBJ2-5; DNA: TGTGCCAGCAGCTATCTGGGGGAGACCCAGTACTTC; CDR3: CASSYLGETQYF
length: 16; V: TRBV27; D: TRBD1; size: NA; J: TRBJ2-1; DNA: TGTGCCAGCAGGGGACAGGGGGGCCTCCCCTACAATGAGCAGTTCTTC; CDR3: CASRGQGGLPYNEQFF
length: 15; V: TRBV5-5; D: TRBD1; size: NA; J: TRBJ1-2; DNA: TGTGCCAGCAGCTTGGCCGGACAGGGGAACTGGGGCTACACCTTC; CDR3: CASSLAGQGNWGYTF
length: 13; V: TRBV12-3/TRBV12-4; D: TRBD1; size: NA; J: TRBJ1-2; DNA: TGTGCCAGCAGTCCGACAGGGACCTATGGCTACACCTTC; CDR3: CASSPTGTYGYTF
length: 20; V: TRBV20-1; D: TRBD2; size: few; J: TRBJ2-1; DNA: TGCAGTGCTAGAGATCTTGGTAGCGGGGGCCCTAAGAGCTCCTACAATGAGCAGTTCTTC; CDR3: CSARDLGSGGPKSSYNEQFF
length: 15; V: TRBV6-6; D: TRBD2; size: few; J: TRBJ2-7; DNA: TGTGCCAGCAGTTACTCTGGGGGGGAGACCTACGAGCAGTACTTC; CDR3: CASSYSGGETYEQYF
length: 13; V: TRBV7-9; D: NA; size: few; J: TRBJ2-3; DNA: TGTGCCAGCAGCTTTTCTAGCTCAGATACGCAGTATTTT; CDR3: CASSFSSSDTQYF
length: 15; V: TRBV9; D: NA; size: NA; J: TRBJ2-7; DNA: TGTGCCAGCAGCGTAGGGTTTGACAAAGACTACGAGCAGTACTTC; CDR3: CASSVGFDKDYEQYF